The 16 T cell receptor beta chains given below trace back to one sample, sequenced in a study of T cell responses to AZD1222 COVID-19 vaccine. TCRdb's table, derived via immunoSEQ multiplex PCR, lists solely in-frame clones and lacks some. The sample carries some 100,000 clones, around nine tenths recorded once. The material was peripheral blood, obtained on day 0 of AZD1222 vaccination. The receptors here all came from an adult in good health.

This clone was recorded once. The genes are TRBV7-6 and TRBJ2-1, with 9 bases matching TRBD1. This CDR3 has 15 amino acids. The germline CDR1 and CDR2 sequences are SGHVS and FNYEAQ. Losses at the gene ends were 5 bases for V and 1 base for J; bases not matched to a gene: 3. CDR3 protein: CASSPQGASYNEQFF. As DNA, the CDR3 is TGTGCCAGCAGCCCACAGGGGGCTTCCTACAATGAGCAGTTCTTC.

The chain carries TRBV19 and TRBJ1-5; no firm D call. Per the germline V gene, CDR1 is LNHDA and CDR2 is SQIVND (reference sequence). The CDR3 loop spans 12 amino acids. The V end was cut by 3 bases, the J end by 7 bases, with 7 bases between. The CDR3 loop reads CASSMLRQPQHF. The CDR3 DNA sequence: TGTGCCAGTAGTATGTTAAGGCAGCCCCAGCATTTT.

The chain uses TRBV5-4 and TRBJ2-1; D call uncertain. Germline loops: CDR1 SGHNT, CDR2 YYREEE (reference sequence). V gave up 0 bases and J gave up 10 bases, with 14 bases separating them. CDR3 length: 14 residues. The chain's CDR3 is CASSLGMASWEQFF. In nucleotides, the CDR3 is TGTGCCAGCAGCTTGGGAATGGCATCGTGGGAGCAGTTCTTC.

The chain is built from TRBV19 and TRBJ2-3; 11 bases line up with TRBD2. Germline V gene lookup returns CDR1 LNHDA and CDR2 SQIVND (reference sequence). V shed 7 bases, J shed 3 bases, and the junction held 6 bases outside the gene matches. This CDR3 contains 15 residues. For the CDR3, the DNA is TGTGCCAGTACCCCTAGCGGGGGGCGGACAGATACGCAGTATTTT. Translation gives CASTPSGGRTDTQYF. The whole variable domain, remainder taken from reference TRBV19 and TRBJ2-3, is DGGITQSPKYLFRKEGQNVTLSCEQNLNHDAMYWYRQDPGQGLRLIYYSQIVNDFQKGDIAEGYSVSREKKESFPLTVTSAQKNPTAFYLCASTPSGGRTDTQYFGPGTRLTVL.

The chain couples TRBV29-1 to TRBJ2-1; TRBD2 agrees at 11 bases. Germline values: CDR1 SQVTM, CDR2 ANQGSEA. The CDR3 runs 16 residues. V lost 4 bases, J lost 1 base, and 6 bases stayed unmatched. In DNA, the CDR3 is TGCAGCGTTGGAGGACTAGCGGGTCCGTCCTACAATGAGCAGTTCTTC. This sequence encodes CSVGGLAGPSYNEQFF.

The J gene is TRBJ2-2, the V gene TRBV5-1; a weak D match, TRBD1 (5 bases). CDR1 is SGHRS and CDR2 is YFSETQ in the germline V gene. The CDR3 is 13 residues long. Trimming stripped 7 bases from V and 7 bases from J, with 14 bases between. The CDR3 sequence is CASATRRGGELFF. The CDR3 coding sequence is TGCGCCAGCGCTACCAGAAGGGGCGGGGAGCTGTTTTTT. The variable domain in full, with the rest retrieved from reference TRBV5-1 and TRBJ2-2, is KAGVTQTPRYLIKTRGQQVTLSCSPISGHRSVSWYQQTPGQGLQFLFEYFSETQRNKGNFPGRFSGRQFSNSRSEMNVSTLELGDSALYLCASATRRGGELFFGEGSRLTVL.

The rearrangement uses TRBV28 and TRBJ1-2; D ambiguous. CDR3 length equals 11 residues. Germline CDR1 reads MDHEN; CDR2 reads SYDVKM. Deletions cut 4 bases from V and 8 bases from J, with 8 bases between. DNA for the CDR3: TGTGCCAGCAGTTCCCCGTGGGGCTACACCTTC. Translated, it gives CASSSPWGYTF.

The CDR3 spells CASSLHGDTQYF. The CDR3 region has the DNA TGTGCCAGCAGCTTGCATGGGGATACGCAGTATTTT. The chain joins TRBV7-9 to TRBJ2-3; D gene ambiguous. CDR1 SEHNR and CDR2 FQNEAQ come from the germline V gene (reference sequence). The germline V and J ends were trimmed by 3 bases and 6 bases, with 7 bases remaining between them. This CDR3 region has 12 residues.

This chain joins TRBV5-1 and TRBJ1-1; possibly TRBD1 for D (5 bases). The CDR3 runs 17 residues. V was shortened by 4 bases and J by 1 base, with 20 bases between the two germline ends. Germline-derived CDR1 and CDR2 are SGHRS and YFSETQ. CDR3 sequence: CASSPQGPGRENTEAFF. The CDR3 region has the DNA TGCGCCAGCAGCCCGCAGGGACCTGGGCGGGAGAACACTGAAGCTTTCTTT.

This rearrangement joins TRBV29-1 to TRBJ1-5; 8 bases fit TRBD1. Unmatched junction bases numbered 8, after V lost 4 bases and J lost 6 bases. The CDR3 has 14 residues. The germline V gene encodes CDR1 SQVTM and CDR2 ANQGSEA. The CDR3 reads CSVVAGGAGQPQHF. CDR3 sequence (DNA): TGCAGCGTTGTCGCAGGGGGCGCTGGTCAGCCCCAGCATTTT.

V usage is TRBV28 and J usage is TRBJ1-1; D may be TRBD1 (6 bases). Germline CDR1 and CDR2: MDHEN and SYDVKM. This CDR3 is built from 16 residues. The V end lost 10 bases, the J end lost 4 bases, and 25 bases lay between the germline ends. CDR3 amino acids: CATLPPPSRGSTEAFF. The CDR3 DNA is TGTGCCACCCTACCCCCCCCGTCCAGGGGTAGCACTGAAGCTTTCTTT.

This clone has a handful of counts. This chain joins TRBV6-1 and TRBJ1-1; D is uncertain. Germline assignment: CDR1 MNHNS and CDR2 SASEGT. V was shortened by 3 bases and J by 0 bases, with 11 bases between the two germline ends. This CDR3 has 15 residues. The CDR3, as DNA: TGTGCCAGCAGTGATTTCGGGTGGATGAACACTGAAGCTTTCTTT. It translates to CASSDFGWMNTEAFF.

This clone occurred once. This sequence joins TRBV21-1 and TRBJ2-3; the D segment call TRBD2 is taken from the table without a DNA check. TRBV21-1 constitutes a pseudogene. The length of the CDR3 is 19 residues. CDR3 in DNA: TGTGCCAGCAGCCTAGACCGGGGTCCGGGGGACTATGGCACAGATACGCAGTATTTT. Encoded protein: CASSLDRGPGDYGTDTQYF.

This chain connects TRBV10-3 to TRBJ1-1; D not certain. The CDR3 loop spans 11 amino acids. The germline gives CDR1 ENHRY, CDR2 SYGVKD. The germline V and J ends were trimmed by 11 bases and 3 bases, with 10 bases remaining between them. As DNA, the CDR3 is TGTGCCTCCTCGCTGGACACTGAAGCTTTCTTT. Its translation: CASSLDTEAFF.

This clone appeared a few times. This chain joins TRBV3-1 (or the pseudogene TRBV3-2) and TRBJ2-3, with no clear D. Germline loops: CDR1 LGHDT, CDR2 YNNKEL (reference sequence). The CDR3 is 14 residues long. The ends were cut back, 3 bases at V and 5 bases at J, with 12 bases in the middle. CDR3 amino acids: CASSQAAAEDTQYF. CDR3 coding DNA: TGTGCCAGCAGCCAGGCGGCGGCGGAAGATACGCAGTATTTT.

CDR3 in DNA: TGTGCCAGCATGTCTCATCGGGAGGCTGAAGCTTTCTTT. This encodes CASMSHREAEAFF. The chain is built from TRBV27 and TRBJ1-1; no clear D gene. Per the germline V gene, CDR1 is MNHEY and CDR2 is SMNVEV (reference sequence). Trimming removed 7 bases at V and 6 bases at J, with 15 bases between. The CDR3 covers 13 residues.